A selection of T cell receptor beta chains follows, all from one sample in a study of blood T cell repertoires in COVID-19. Repertoires were generated with immunoSEQ multiplex PCR, while TCRdb's copy carries only in-frame clones and drops some. The sample includes a few hundred thousand clones, roughly four fifths of them seen just once. Sequenced material: PBMCs or T cells enriched from blood (not recorded which). The origin of the receptors is a woman in her fifties or sixties who had recovered from COVID-19. CDR3s include the opening cysteine and the closing phenylalanine or tryptophan. D genes are given only for firm matches. The size field is filled for only some rows; it gives once, few, many or a size class.

>-|TRBJ1-6|-|TRBV7-3
TGTGCCAGCAGCTTACAGGGGAGTGGGGTCGATTCACCCCTCCACTTT
CASSLQGSGVDSPLHF
>TRBD1|TRBJ2-6|-|TRBV27
TGTGCCAGCAGTTTCGGACAGGGCCCTGGGGCCAACGTCCTGACTTTC
CASSFGQGPGANVLTF
>-|TRBJ1-1|-|TRBV19
TGTGCCAGTACTCAGGGCCCCGGCCGTCACACTGAAGCTTTCTTT
CASTQGPGRHTEAFF
>-|TRBJ2-2|-|TRBV4-2
TGTGCCAGCTCCCGGGGTAGCGGAACCGGGGAGCTGTTTTTT
CASSRGSGTGELFF
>-|TRBJ2-7|few|TRBV2
TGTGCCAGCACCCGGAGGAGTTCTAGTAGCTCCTACGAGCAGTACTTC
CASTRRSSSSSYEQYF
>TRBD1|TRBJ1-2|few|TRBV5-4
TGTGCCAGCAGCCCTGACAGGGGGCTCGGCTACACCTTC
CASSPDRGLGYTF
>-|TRBJ1-2|-|TRBV4-3
TGCGCCAGCAGCCAAGAGGGAGGCGGTCTGTACAACTATGGCTACACCTTC
CASSQEGGGLYNYGYTF
>TRBD1|TRBJ1-2|-|TRBV5-6
TGTGCCAGCAGCTTGGGCGACAGGGACTATGGCTACACCTTC
CASSLGDRDYGYTF
>-|TRBJ1-2|-|TRBV14
TGTGCCAGCAGCCAGTTTGCCGGGACATCCTATGGCTACACCTTC
CASSQFAGTSYGYTF
>TRBD1|TRBJ1-5|-|TRBV2
TGTGCCAGCACTTCAGGGGGGACTCAGCCCCAGCATTTT
CASTSGGTQPQHF
>TRBD1|TRBJ1-5|-|TRBV18
TGTGCCAGCTCAAAGACAGGGACTGATCAGCCCCAGCATTTT
CASSKTGTDQPQHF
>-|TRBJ1-3|-|TRBV4-1
TGCGCCAGCAGCAACCCGGCAGGGGACACCATATATTTT
CASSNPAGDTIYF
>-|TRBJ1-2|-|TRBV19
TGTGCCAGTAGTATATCCCCCCACGTGTTCAGCTATGGCTACACCTTC
CASSISPHVFSYGYTF
>TRBD1|TRBJ1-5|once|TRBV19
TGTGCCAGTAGTCTATTCACAGGGGGCAGTCAGCCCCAGCATTTT
CASSLFTGGSQPQHF
>TRBD1|TRBJ1-6|-|TRBV30
TGTGCCTGGAGTGTAGGGGGCAAGGGGAATTCACCCCTCCACTTT
CAWSVGGKGNSPLHF
>-|TRBJ1-1|-|TRBV9
TGTGCCAGCAGCGTAGAGGAGGGCCGGACTGAAGCTTTCTTT
CASSVEEGRTEAFF
>-|TRBJ1-3|-|TRBV11-3
TGTGCCAGCAGCCAACAGATGAGCTCTGGAAACACCATATATTTT
CASSQQMSSGNTIYF
>-|TRBJ2-3|-|TRBV27
TGTGCCAGCAGTTTTGGAGGCTATTCCACAGATACGCAGTATTTT
CASSFGGYSTDTQYF
>TRBD1|TRBJ2-5|-|TRBV7-9
TGTGCCAGCAGCTTGACAGGGGGCGGAAGAGAGACCCAGTACTTC
CASSLTGGGRETQYF
>-|TRBJ1-2|-|TRBV14
TGTGCCAGCCGTCCGTCTGTTAACTATGGCTACACCTTC
CASRPSVNYGYTF